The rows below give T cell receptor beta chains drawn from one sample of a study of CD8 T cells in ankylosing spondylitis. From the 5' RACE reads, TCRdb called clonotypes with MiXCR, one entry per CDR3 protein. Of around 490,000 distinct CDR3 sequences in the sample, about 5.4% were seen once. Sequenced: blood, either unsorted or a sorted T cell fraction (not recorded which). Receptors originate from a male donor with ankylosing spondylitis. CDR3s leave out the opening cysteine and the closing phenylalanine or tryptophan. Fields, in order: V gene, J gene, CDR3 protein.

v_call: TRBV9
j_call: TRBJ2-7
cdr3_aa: ASSPSGTGLSYEQY

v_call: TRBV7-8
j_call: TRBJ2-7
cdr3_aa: ASSLQRDSWEY

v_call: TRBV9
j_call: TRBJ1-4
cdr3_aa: ASSVGGQLNEKLF

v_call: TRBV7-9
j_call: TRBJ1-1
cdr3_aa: ASSAQNTEAF

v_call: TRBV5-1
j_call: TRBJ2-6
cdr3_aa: ASSSDEGGAGANVLT

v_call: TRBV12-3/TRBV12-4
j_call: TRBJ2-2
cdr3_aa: ASSEVWAGVWSGELF

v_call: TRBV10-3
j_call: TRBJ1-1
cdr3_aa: AISDRGGQGTEAF

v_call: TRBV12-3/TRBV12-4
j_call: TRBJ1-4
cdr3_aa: ASSLGGLPNEKLF

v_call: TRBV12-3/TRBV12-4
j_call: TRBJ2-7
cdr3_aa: ASSRDRGIWEQY

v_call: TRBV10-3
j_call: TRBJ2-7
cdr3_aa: AISDVGTGYDEQY

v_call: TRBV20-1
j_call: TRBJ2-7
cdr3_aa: SAKTSGRVFYEQY

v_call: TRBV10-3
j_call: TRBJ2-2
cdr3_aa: AIMYRGPRNGGELF

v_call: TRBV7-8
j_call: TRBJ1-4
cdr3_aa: ASSLGSGGREKLF

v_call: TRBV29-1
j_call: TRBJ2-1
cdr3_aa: SVVQGSYNEQF

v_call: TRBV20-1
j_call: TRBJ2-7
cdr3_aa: SAWGGLKGSYEQY

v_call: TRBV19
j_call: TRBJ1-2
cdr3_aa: ASSTQQGNYGYT

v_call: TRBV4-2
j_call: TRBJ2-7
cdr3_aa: AISPGPYSYEQY

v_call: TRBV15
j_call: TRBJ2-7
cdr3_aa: ATRGTGKDEQY

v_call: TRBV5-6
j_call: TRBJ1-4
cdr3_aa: ASSLRGLFSGKLF

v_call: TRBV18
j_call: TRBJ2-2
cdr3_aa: ASFYQLNTGELF

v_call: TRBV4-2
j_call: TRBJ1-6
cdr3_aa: ASSQVEVENNSPLH

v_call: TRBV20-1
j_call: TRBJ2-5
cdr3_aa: SAREQYPRWGTQY

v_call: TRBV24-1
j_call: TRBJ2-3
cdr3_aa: ATSDSTPGTDTQY

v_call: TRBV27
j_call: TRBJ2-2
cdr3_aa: ASRMGRDTGELF

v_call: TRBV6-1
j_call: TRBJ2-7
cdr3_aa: ASSDRRRGAYEQY

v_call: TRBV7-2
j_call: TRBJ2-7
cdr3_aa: ASSSSSVNEQY

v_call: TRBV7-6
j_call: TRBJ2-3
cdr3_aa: ASSLSGNADTQY

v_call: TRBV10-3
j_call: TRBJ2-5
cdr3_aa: AIRRDYQETQY

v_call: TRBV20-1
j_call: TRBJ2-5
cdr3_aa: SARFGLAGRQETQY

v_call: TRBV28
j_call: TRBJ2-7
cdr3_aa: ASSQAGGLDEQY

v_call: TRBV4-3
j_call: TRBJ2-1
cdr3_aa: ASSQYGASGSLNEQF

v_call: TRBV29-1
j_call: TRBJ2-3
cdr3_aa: SVDEWERDTQY

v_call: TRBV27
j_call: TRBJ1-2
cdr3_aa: ASRTQGAGYGYT

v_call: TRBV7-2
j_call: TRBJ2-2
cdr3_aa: ASSLGRNRGRTGELF

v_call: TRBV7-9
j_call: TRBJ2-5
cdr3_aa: ASSRSGLETQY

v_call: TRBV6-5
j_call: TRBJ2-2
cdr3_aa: ASSYLSGRAPGELF

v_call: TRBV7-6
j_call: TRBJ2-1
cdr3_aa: ASSFRTSGPNEQF

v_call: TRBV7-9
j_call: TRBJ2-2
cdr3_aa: ATFVGLNTGELF

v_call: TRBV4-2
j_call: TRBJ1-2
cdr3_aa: ARSHGLDYGYT

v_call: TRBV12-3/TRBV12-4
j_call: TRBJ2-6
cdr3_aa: ASSGAGATGANVLT

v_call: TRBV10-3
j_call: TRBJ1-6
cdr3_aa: ASRSSYNSPLH

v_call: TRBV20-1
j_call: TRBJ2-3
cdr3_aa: SAPRRELLTDTQY

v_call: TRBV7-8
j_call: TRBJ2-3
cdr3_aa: ASSLRLAGLDTQY

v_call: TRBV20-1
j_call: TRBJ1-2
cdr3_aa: SARDRRGKARGYT

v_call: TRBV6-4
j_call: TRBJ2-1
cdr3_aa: ASSEIAGGQNEQF